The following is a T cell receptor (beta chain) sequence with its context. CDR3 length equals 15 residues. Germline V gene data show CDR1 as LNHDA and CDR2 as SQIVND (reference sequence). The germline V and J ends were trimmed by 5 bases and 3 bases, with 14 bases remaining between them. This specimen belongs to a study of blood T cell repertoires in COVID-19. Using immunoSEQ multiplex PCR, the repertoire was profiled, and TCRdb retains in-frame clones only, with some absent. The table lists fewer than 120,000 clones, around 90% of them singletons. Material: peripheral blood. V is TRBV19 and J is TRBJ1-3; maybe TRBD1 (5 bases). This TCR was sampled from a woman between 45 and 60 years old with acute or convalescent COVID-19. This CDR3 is CASSPLAGYGNTIYF. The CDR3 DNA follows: TGTGCCAGTAGTCCCCTTGCAGGGTATGGAAACACCATATATTTT.